The 13 T cell receptor beta chains reported below all come from one sample, sequenced in a study of OX40 agonist ivuxolimab in advanced cancers. The repertoire was sequenced with immunoSEQ multiplex PCR; TCRdb's copy has only in-frame clones and lacks some. The sample includes about 41,000 clones, 75% to 85% seen only once; the top ten take about 4%. This material consisted of CD4+ or CD8+ T cells sorted from blood, taken in a trial of the OX40 agonist ivuxolimab. All receptors derive from an adult with an advanced solid tumor such as melanoma, head and neck, liver or kidney cancer.

The rearrangement joins TRBV6-5 to TRBJ1-2; 7 bases are a match to TRBD1. Germline CDR1 reads MNHEY; CDR2 reads SVGAGI. The CDR3 consists of 12 residues. V shed 4 bases and J 8 bases; nucleotides not matched to a gene: 4. CDR3 coding DNA: TGTGCCAGCAGTTCAGACAGGGTGGGCTACACCTTC. This encodes CASSSDRVGYTF.

The rearrangement links TRBV9 to TRBJ2-3; the D is unclear. Looked up from germline, CDR1 is SGDLS and CDR2 is YYNGEE. Trimming took off 9 bases at V and 1 base at J, with 12 bases between the two ends. The CDR3 sequence is 13 residues long. The CDR3 DNA is TGTGCCACCCCATCGACGGGCACAGATACGCAGTATTTT. Protein product: CATPSTGTDTQYF.

This clone was counted only a few times. The chain couples TRBV7-9 to TRBJ1-5; D may be TRBD1 (5 bases). Trimming pared 5 bases from V and 5 bases from J, leaving 13 bases between. This CDR3 comprises 14 residues. Germline values: CDR1 SEHNR, CDR2 FQNEAQ (reference sequence). CDR3 coding DNA: TGTGCCAGCAGCCCACCGGGACTCGATCAGCCCCAGCATTTT. Amino acid sequence: CASSPPGLDQPQHF.

The V and J genes are TRBV9 and TRBJ2-7; no reliable D call. The germline V gene encodes CDR1 SGDLS and CDR2 YYNGEE. V was clipped by 3 bases and J by 6 bases, with 13 bases between them. The CDR3 consists of 13 residues. This chain's CDR3 is CASSASAQTEQYF. CDR3 coding DNA: TGTGCCAGCAGCGCGTCGGCCCAGACCGAGCAGTACTTC.

V gene TRBV11-1 combines with J gene TRBJ2-2; possibly TRBD1 for D (7 bases). The CDR3 runs to 16 residues. Germline V gene lookup returns CDR1 SGHAT and CDR2 FQDESV (reference sequence). V was cut by 2 bases and J by 4 bases, with 14 bases left in between. The CDR3 is CASSLRQGGGTGELFF. In nucleotides, the CDR3 is TGTGCCAGCAGCTTACGTCAGGGGGGCGGCACCGGGGAGCTGTTTTTT.

V gene TRBV5-1 combines with J gene TRBJ2-3; the D gene is possibly TRBD2 (5 bases). This CDR3 has 14 residues. The ends were cut back, 0 bases at V and 0 bases at J, with 5 bases in the middle. Germline V gene lookup returns CDR1 SGHRS and CDR2 YFSETQ. CDR3 in amino acids: CASSLGGSTDTQYF. In DNA form, the CDR3 reads TGCGCCAGCAGCTTGGGAGGGAGCACAGATACGCAGTATTTT.

The CDR3 is CASRTTSGGIETQYF. The CDR3 region has the DNA TGTGCCAGCCGCACGACTAGCGGGGGAATTGAGACCCAGTACTTC. The chain recombines TRBV19 with TRBJ2-5; 12 positions match TRBD2. Trimming cost V 9 bases and J 5 bases; bases outside gene matches: 10. CDR3 length equals 15 residues. CDR1 and CDR2 from the germline V gene are LNHDA and SQIVND (reference sequence).

This chain links TRBV7-3 with TRBJ2-2; no firm D call. V lost 2 bases and J lost 6, with 4 bases in between. This CDR3 contains 12 residues. The germline CDR1 and CDR2 sequences are SGHTA and FQGTGA. CDR3: CASSLPPGELFF. In DNA, the CDR3 is TGTGCCAGCAGCTTACCCCCCGGGGAGCTGTTTTTT.

V usage is TRBV11-2 and J usage is TRBJ2-2; D assignment may be TRBD1 or TRBD2 (5 bases each). The CDR3 is made up of 15 amino acids. V dropped 1 base and J dropped 4 bases, with 10 bases sitting between them. The germline CDR1 and CDR2 sequences are SGHAT and FQNNGV. The CDR3 loop reads CASSLAGPGTGELFF. DNA for the CDR3: TGTGCCAGCAGCTTAGCGGGACCTGGCACCGGGGAGCTGTTTTTT.

This chain uses TRBV19 with TRBJ1-2; 7 bases agree with TRBD1. The V segment lost 5 bases and the J segment 3 bases; nucleotides outside the gene matches: 9. The CDR3 spans 15 residues. Germline CDR1 is LNHDA and CDR2 is SQIVND (reference sequence). The CDR3 here is CASSLQGRKDYGYTF. The CDR3 coding sequence is TGTGCCAGTAGTTTACAGGGGAGGAAGGACTATGGCTACACCTTC.

The chain is built from TRBV15 and TRBJ1-1, with 9 bases matching TRBD1. CDR1 and CDR2 from the germline V gene are LNHNV and YYDKDF (reference sequence). J was trimmed by 1 base and V by 6 bases; bases with no gene match: 12. This CDR3 region has 17 residues. The DNA for the CDR3 is TGTGCCACCAGAGCGGGACAGGGAAGGGTTGGGAACACTGAAGCTTTCTTT. Encoded protein: CATRAGQGRVGNTEAFF.

This clone has just a few counts. The chain uses TRBV11-2 and TRBJ1-5, with 9 bases identical to TRBD1. The germline CDR1 and CDR2 sequences are SGHAT and FQNNGV. The CDR3 is made up of 14 amino acids. Germline trimming cut 8 bases from V and 4 bases from J; bases unmatched to any gene: 6. For the CDR3, the DNA is TGTGCCAGCGGGTCGGGACAGGGTAATCAGCCCCAGCATTTT. Protein: CASGSGQGNQPQHF.

The chain carries TRBV7-3 and TRBJ2-5, with TRBD2 matching 8 bases. The J segment lost 3 bases and the V segment lost 6 bases, leaving 3 bases of the junction unmatched. Germline assignment: CDR1 SGHTA and CDR2 FQGTGA. This CDR3 contains 13 residues. The CDR3, as DNA: TGTGCCAGCAGTCGGGGGGGTGAAGAGACCCAGTACTTC. It is translated as CASSRGGEETQYF.